This T cell receptor beta chain was recovered during a study of T cell responses to AZD1222 COVID-19 vaccine. The study, taken as a whole, reports: Among spike-specific TCRs, nearly half reportedly target unmutated variant regions.

Sequenced by immunoSEQ multiplex PCR; TCRdb stores in-frame clones only, minus some. The data show 120,000 or so clones, roughly 90% seen once. This clone came up a few times. Its target is not known. The V gene's germline CDR1 is LGHDT and CDR2 YNNKEL (reference sequence). This CDR3 has 17 amino acids. Trimming left V 2 bases short and J 2 bases short, with 19 bases between. The receptor was derived from an adult in good health. Sequenced material: peripheral blood, taken on day 0 of AZD1222 vaccination. The chain uses TRBV3-1 (or the pseudogene TRBV3-2) and TRBJ2-7; D perhaps matches TRBD1 (6 bases). The CDR3 here is CASSQSITGNLAYEQYF. In DNA form, the CDR3 reads TGTGCCAGCAGCCAATCCATCACAGGGAATTTGGCCTACGAGCAGTACTTC.